This T cell receptor beta chain was identified in a study of OX40 agonist ivuxolimab in advanced cancers. In the study overall: Ivuxolimab, which targeted the costimulatory receptor OX40 (CD134), was an agonistic, fully human IgG2 monoclonal antibody. Among the roughly 52 dose-escalation patients, some 19 had hepatocellular carcinoma, roughly 15 melanoma, 9 renal cell carcinoma and 9 head and neck cancer. Partial responses were achieved by three dose-escalation patients, of whom one had hepatocellular carcinoma and two had cutaneous melanoma. Intravenous ivuxolimab was administered to patients every 2 weeks at six dose levels: 0.01, 0.1, 0.3, 1.5, 3 and 10 mg/kg. The paper describes the monotherapy dose-escalation part (N ≈ 49 patients) of the phase I trial of ivuxolimab. In the dose-escalation cohort, 65% to 90% of patients were male, and the mean age was roughly 60 years, with a range of roughly 20 to 79. The purpose of peripheral TCRbeta sequencing was to test whether ivuxolimab changed TCR sequence diversity and led to clonal T-cell expansion. Prior anti-PD-1, anti-PD-L1 or anti-CTLA-4 therapy was permitted, and approximately 41% of dose-escalation patients had received checkpoint inhibitors.

Points on this clone: Its antigen is unknown. Base qualities are not recorded, but no much larger clone differs from it by a single base.

The full study reports these points: Clonal expansion of both CD4+ and CD8+ blood T cells was observed from baseline to week 6 at doses 0.1 to 3.0 mg/kg. Low levels of normalized T-cell clonal expansion were also seen in some patients who did not respond. In partial responders in the 0.1-3.0 mg/kg groups, normalized peripheral clonal expansion was found to be among the lowest, especially among CD8+ T cells. The antigen specificity of the peripheral T cells that underwent clonal expansion was not determined. After ivuxolimab, expanded clones were on average more numerous among CD8+ T cells than among CD4+ T cells.

Patients with a history of autoimmune disease or receiving systemic immunosuppression were excluded from the trial. Peripheral blood for TCR sequencing was collected from all dose cohorts at baseline, on cycle 4 day 1, and on cycle 7 day 1. The samples were drawn from a first-in-human, open-label, multicenter phase I dose-escalation trial of ivuxolimab. Adults with locally advanced or metastatic head and neck squamous cell, hepatocellular, melanoma or renal cell carcinoma were enrolled in the trial. Before TCR sequencing, CD4+ and CD8+ T cells were separately sorted from peripheral blood. Genomic DNA was extracted from sorted cells for sequencing of the TCRbeta CDR3 region. TCRbeta CDR3 regions were sequenced using the immunoSEQ Assay. TCRdb retrieved this table from immuneACCESS and kept in-frame rearrangements only. Not all clones are present; in checked studies, unresolved V genes account for under half, and no reason is known for the remainder. Present in this sample are roughly 89,000 clones, around four fifths of which were seen just once. The ten most abundant clones make up under 2% of the sample.

The material was CD4+ or CD8+ T cells sorted from blood, obtained in a trial of the OX40 agonist ivuxolimab. The clonotype comes from an adult with an advanced solid tumor such as melanoma, head and neck, liver or kidney cancer.

The DNA reads as follows: TGTGCCAGCAGCTTTGACGGGTTAGGCGGCTACACCTTC. It specifies CASSFDGLGGYTF. The V gene is TRBV11-1 and the J gene is TRBJ1-2; the D gene cannot be resolved reliably. The germline V gene (reference sequence) yields SGHAT for CDR1 and FQDESV for CDR2. From cysteine to phenylalanine, the CDR3 is 13 amino acids long. This entry keeps only the CDR3 DNA: 39 bases, framed from base 1. Between the V and J ends, shortened by 3 bases and 8 bases respectively, the junction contains 13 bases.